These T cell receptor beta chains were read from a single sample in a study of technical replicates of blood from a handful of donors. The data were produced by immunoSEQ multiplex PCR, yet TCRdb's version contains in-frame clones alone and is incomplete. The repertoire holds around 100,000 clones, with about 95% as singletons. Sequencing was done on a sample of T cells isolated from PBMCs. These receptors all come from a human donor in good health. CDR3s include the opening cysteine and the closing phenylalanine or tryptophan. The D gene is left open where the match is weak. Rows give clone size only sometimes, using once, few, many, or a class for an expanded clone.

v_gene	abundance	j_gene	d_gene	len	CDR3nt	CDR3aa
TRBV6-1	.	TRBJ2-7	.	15	TGTGCCAGCAGTGAAGCAGGAGGGAACCCCTACGAGCAGTACTTC	CASSEAGGNPYEQYF
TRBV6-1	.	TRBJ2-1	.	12	TGTGCCAGCAGTGGGAATAGCGGCGAGCAGTTCTTC	CASSGNSGEQFF
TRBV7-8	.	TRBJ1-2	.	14	TGTGCCAGCAGCTTAGCTCTGCAGGGATATGGCTACACCTTC	CASSLALQGYGYTF
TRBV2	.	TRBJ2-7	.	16	TGTGCCAGCAGCCTCGGTTCGCATATGAGCTCCTACGAGCAGTACTTC	CASSLGSHMSSYEQYF
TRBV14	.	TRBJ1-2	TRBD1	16	TGTGCCAGCAGCCCGTTGGGACAGGGGCAAATGGTTGGCTACACCTTC	CASSPLGQGQMVGYTF
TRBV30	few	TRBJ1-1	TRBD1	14	TGTGCCTGGAGTGTAGGGGGCTATTACACTGAAGCTTTCTTT	CAWSVGGYYTEAFF
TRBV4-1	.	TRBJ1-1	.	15	TGCGCCAGCAGCCAAGACCGGGAAATTTATACTGAAGCTTTCTTT	CASSQDREIYTEAFF
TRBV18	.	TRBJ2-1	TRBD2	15	TGTGCCAGCTCACATAGCGGGAGCTCCTACAATGAGCAGTTCTTC	CASSHSGSSYNEQFF
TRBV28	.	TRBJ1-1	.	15	TGTGCCAGCAGTCCCATCCGTGGGGACTCCACTGAAGCTTTCTTT	CASSPIRGDSTEAFF
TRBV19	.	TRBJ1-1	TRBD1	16	TGTGCCAGTACCCCAATAGGGGACAGTCCGAACACTGAAGCTTTCTTT	CASTPIGDSPNTEAFF
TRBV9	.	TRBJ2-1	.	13	TGTGCCAGCAGCGTAGAAGACTGGAATGAGCAGTTCTTC	CASSVEDWNEQFF
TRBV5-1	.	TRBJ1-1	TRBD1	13	TGCGCCAGCAGCTTCGGGGGACAGACTGAAGCTTTCTTT	CASSFGGQTEAFF
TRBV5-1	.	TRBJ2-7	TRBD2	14	TGCGCCAGCAGCTTGGAACTAGCGGGAGGCCAGCAGTACTTC	CASSLELAGGQQYF
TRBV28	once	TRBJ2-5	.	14	TGTGCCAGCAGTTCCCTATTACTAGAAGAGACCCAGTACTTC	CASSSLLLEETQYF
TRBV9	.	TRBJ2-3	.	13	TGTGCCAGCAGCGTAGAGAAGCGGTCGGTACAGTATTTT	CASSVEKRSVQYF
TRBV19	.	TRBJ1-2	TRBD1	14	TGTGCCAGTAGTATGGACAGGGAGTACTATGGCTACACCTTC	CASSMDREYYGYTF